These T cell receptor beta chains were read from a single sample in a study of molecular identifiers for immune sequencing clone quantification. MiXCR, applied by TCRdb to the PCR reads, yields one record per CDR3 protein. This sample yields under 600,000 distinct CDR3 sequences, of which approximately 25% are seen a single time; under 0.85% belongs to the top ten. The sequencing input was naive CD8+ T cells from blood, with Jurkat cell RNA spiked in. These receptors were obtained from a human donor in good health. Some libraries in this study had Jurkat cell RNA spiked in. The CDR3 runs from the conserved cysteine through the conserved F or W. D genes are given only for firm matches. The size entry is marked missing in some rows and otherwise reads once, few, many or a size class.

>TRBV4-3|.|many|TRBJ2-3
TGCGCCAGCAGCCAAGTGCGGTCAGATACGCAGTATTTT
CASSQVRSDTQYF
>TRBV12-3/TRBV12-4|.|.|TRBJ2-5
TGTGCCAGCAGTTCCCATAGCGTTCGAGAGACCCAGTACTTC
CASSSHSVRETQYF
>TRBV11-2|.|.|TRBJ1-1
TGTGCCAGCAGCTTAGTGACAGCCAAGAACACTGAAGCTTTCTTT
CASSLVTAKNTEAFF
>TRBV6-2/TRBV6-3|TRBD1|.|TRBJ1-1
TGTGACAGCAGGACACAGGGGATGAACACTGAAGCTTTCTTT
CDSRTQGMNTEAFF
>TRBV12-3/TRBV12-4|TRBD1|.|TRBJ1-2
TGTGCCATCCCGGGGGACAGGGCTAACTATGGCTACACCTTC
CAIPGDRANYGYTF
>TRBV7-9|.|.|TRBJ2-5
TGTGCCAGCAGTATTTATGAAGAGACCCAGTACTTC
CASSIYEETQYF
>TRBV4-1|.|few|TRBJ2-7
TGCGCCAGCAGCCAGGCAGGATCTAGTGCGGCCTACGAGCAGTACTTC
CASSQAGSSAAYEQYF
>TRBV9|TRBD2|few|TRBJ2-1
TGTGCCAGCAGCGTACTTCCTTCGGGGGGTAACGATGAGCAGTTCTTC
CASSVLPSGGNDEQFF
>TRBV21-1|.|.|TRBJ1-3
TGTGCCAGCAGCAGAAACTCCAGGGGGAAGTTAATAGTTGCTGGAAACACCATATATTTT
CASSRNSRGKLIVAGNTIYF
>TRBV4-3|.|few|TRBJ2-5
TGCGCCAGCAGCCAAGGTCCGGGTTCCGGCCAAGAGACCCAGTACTTC
CASSQGPGSGQETQYF
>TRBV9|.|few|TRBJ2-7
TGTGCCAACAGCCAGGCCGACTACATAAGCTCCTACGAGCAGTACTTC
CANSQADYISSYEQYF
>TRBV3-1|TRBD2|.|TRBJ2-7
TGTGCCAGCAGCCAAGATGGGGGACTAGGGTACGAGCAGTACTTC
CASSQDGGLGYEQYF
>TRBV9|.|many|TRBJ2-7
TGTGCCAGCAGCGTAGTGGCGGGGTCCTACGAGCAGTACTTC
CASSVVAGSYEQYF
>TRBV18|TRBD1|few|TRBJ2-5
TGTGCCAGCCAAGACAGGGGAGAGACCCAGTACTTC
CASQDRGETQYF
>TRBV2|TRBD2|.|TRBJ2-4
TGTGCCAGCAGTGGTCGCGGGGGGCCCCTCTATATTCAGTACTTC
CASSGRGGPLYIQYF
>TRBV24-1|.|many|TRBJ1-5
TGTGCCACCAGTTCGGAGGGGAGCAATCAGCCCCAGCATTTT
CATSSEGSNQPQHF
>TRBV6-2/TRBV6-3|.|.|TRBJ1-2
TGTGCCAGCAGTTACTCCTGGACAGATAACTATGGCTACACCTTC
CASSYSWTDNYGYTF
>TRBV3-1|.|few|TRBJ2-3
TGTGCCAGCAGCCAATTCTCCCGGCGGGACTCCACAGATACGCAGTATTTT
CASSQFSRRDSTDTQYF
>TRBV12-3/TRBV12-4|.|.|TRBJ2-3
TGTGCCACCTTAAGCACAGATACGCAGTATTTT
CATLSTDTQYF
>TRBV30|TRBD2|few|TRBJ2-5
TGTGCCTGGAGTACTTTCGGGGGGGCGCTTGAGACCCAGTACTTC
CAWSTFGGALETQYF
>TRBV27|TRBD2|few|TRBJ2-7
TGTGCCAGCAGGCGACTAGCGGTACCCGAGCAGTACTTC
CASRRLAVPEQYF
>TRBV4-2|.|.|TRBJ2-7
TGTGCCAGCAGCCCCGGGGTCGACTCCTCCTACGAGCAGTACTTC
CASSPGVDSSYEQYF
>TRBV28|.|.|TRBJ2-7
TGTGCCAGCTCCCAGTTTACGTCTGCAGCAACCTACGAGCAGTACTTC
CASSQFTSAATYEQYF
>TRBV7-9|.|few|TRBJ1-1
TGTGCCAGCAAGTTGGGGTCCAGTAACACTGAAGCTTTCTTT
CASKLGSSNTEAFF
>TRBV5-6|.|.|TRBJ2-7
TGTGCCAGCAGCCTAGGAGTGGTGGCCTACGAGCAGTACTTC
CASSLGVVAYEQYF
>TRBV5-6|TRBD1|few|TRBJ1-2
TGTGCCAGCAGCTTGCCCTTACTGGGACAGGGGGCCGGGGGCTACACCTTC
CASSLPLLGQGAGGYTF
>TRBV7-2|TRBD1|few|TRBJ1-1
TGTGCCAGCAGCTTAGTGGGGACAGGGGATGAAGCTTTCTTT
CASSLVGTGDEAFF